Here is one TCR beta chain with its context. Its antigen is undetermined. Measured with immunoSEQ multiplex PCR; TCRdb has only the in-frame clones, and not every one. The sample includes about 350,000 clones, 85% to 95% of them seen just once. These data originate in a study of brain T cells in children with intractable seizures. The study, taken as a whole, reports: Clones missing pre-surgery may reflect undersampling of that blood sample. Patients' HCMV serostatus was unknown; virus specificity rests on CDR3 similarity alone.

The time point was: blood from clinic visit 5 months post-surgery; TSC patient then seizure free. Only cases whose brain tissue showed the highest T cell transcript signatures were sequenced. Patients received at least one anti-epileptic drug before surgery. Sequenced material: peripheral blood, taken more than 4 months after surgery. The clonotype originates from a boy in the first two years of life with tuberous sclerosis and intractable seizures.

The DNA for the CDR3 is TGTGCCAGCAGTGAATCCGAAATCTACGAGCAGTACTTC. It codes for CASSESEIYEQYF. The rearrangement links TRBV25-1 to TRBJ2-7, with D hard to call. This CDR3 is 13 amino acids long. Trimming removed 1 base at V and 3 bases at J, with 7 bases between. In germline, CDR1 is MGHDK, CDR2 SYGVNS.